The next 8 T cell receptor beta chains were all read from a single sample in a study of identical twins. TCRdb re-derived calls from the 5' RACE reads in MiXCR, one entry per CDR3 protein. The sample consists of 400,000 to 650,000 distinct CDR3 sequences, roughly a fifth of them appearing once. These data were likewise used in another study, on T cells expressing NK-cell markers.

The sequencing input was CD4+ T cells sorted from blood. The receptor source for this set is a woman younger than 35 in good health.

This clonotype was seen more than once but under ten times. The V call is TRBV5-4, the J call TRBJ2-5; D gene ambiguous. The V end was cut by 4 bases, the J end by 5 bases, with 6 bases between. There are 11 residues in the CDR3. Per germline, CDR1 SGHNT and CDR2 YYREEE (reference sequence). This CDR3 reads CASSDLETQYF. CDR3 DNA sequence: TGTGCCAGCAGCGATCTGGAGACCCAGTACTTC.

The rearrangement joins TRBV29-1 to TRBJ2-4, with D possibly being TRBD2 (7 bases). Germline V gene data show CDR1 as SQVTM and CDR2 as ANQGSEA. This CDR3 has 17 residues. Trimming pared 4 bases from V and 0 bases from J, leaving 19 bases between. CDR3 sequence reads: CSVASLWRGGAKNIQYF. CDR3 nucleotide sequence: TGCAGCGTTGCGAGCTTATGGAGGGGGGGAGCCAAAAACATTCAGTACTTC.

This clonotype has just a few counts. This chain connects TRBV6-1 to TRBJ2-2; D not certain. Trimming pared 3 bases from V and 5 bases from J, leaving 10 bases between. This CDR3 is 14 amino acids long. Per the germline V gene, CDR1 is MNHNS and CDR2 is SASEGT. CDR3 sequence: CASSEMSGTGELFF. The CDR3 DNA reads as TGTGCCAGCAGTGAGATGTCAGGTACCGGGGAGCTGTTTTTT.

CDR3 DNA: TGTGCCAGCAGTTACTCGGGTCAGGGGGCGAATGAGCAGTTCTTC. Its translation: CASSYSGQGANEQFF. This chain links TRBV6-5 with TRBJ2-1, with TRBD1 matching over 8 bases. This CDR3 has 15 amino acids. Germline V gene sequence: CDR1 MNHEY, CDR2 SVGAGI. V was pared by 0 bases and J by 7 bases, with 5 bases of the junction left unmatched.

This clonotype was detected only a few times. The chain links TRBV11-2 to TRBJ2-7; D is unclear. Germline V gene sequence: CDR1 SGHAT, CDR2 FQNNGV. CDR3 size: 14 residues. Trimming took 0 bases from V and 6 from J, leaving 12 bases between them. CDR3 loop: CASSLELGSAEQYF. The DNA of the CDR3 is TGTGCCAGCAGCTTAGAGTTGGGCTCCGCCGAGCAGTACTTC.

This clonotype was seen more than once but under ten times. The chain couples TRBV12-3 or TRBV12-4 to TRBJ1-2, with 9 bases that match TRBD1. With 5 bases clipped from V and 4 bases from J, the junction kept 5 bases outside the gene matches. The CDR3 extends over 14 amino acids. CDR3 coding DNA: TGTGCCAGCAGTCGAGGGGACAGGGTCTATGGCTACACCTTC. Translated, it gives CASSRGDRVYGYTF.

This clonotype showed up just a few times. The chain carries TRBV29-1 and TRBJ2-1, with 9 bases that match TRBD2. Germline-derived CDR1 and CDR2 are SQVTM and ANQGSEA. After removal of 0 bases from V and 10 bases from J, the junction contained 7 bases not matched to a gene. This CDR3 has 14 residues. CDR3 DNA: TGCAGCGTTGAAGATCGGCTAGCGGGACGAGAGCAGTTCTTC. Translated: CSVEDRLAGREQFF.

The chain has TRBV9 and TRBJ2-7; D is possibly TRBD2 (5 bases). Germline loops: CDR1 SGDLS, CDR2 YYNGEE. This CDR3 contains 14 residues. The ends were cut back, 0 bases at V and 6 bases at J, with 13 bases in the middle. The CDR3 DNA is TGTGCCAGCAGCGTAGAAGAGGGAAGGAGCGAGCAGTACTTC. It encodes CASSVEEGRSEQYF.